Sequencing of this TCR beta chain was carried out in a study of blood T cell repertoires in COVID-19. This clone appeared a single time. Germline values: CDR1 SGHVS, CDR2 FQNEAQ. With 5 bases clipped from V and 5 bases from J, the junction kept 10 bases outside the gene matches. The CDR3 runs to 15 residues. TCRdb's copy holds only in-frame clones and misses some; the assay was immunoSEQ multiplex PCR. The sample lists 8,000 or so clones, 73% occurring once. The gene calls are TRBV7-8 and TRBJ2-5, with 8 bases matching TRBD1. Material: peripheral blood. This TCR was recovered from a human donor in a cohort sampled during active COVID-19. CDR3 DNA: TGTGCCAGCAGCCTGTGGACAGGGCTAGCCGAGACCCAGTACTTC. Its protein product is CASSLWTGLAETQYF.